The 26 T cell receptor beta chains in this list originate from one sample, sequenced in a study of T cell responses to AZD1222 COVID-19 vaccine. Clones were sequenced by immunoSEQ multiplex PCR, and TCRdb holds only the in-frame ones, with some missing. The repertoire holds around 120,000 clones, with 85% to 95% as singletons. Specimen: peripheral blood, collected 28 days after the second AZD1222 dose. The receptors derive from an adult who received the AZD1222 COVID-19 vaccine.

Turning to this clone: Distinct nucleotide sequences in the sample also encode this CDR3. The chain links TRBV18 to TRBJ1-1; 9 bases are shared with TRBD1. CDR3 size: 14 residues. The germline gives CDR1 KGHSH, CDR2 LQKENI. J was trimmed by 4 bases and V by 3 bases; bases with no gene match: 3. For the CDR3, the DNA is TGTGCCAGCTCACCGGGACAGGGTTCCACTGAAGCTTTCTTT. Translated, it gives CASSPGQGSTEAFF.

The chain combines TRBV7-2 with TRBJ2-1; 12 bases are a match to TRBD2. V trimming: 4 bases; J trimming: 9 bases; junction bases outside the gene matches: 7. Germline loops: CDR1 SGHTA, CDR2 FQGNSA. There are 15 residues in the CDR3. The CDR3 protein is CASSSLAGGGGEQFF. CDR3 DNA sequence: TGTGCCAGCAGCTCCCTAGCGGGGGGGGGCGGTGAGCAGTTCTTC.

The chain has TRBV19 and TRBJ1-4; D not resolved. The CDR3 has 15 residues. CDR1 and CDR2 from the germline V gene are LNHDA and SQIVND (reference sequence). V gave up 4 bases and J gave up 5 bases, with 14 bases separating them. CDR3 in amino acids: CASSKNRGGNEKLFF. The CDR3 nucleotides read TGTGCCAGTAGTAAGAATCGGGGAGGGAATGAAAAACTGTTTTTT.

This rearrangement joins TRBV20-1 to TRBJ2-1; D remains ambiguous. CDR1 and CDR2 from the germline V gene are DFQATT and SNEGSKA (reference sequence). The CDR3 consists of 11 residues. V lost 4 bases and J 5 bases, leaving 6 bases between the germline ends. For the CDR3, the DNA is TGCAGTGCTACCCGAAACAATGAGCAGTTCTTC. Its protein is CSATRNNEQFF.

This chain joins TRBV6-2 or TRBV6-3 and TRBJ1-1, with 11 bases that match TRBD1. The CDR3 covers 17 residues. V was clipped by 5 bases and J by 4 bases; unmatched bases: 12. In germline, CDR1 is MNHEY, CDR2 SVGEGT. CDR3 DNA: TGTGCCAGCAGTCCCTACCGGGACAGGGGGTTGGGCACTGAAGCTTTCTTT. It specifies CASSPYRDRGLGTEAFF.

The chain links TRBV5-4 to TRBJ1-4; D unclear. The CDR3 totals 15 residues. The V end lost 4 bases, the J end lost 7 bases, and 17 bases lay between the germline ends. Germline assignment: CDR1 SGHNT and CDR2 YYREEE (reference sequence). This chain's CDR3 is CASSPGPGGFEKLFF. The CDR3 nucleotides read TGTGCCAGCAGCCCCGGGCCCGGAGGATTTGAAAAACTGTTTTTT.

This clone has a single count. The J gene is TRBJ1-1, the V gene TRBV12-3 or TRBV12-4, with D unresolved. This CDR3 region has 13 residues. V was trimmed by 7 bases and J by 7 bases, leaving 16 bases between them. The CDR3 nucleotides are TGTGCCAGCAACAAAGTGGCAGGCTTTGAAGCTTTCTTT. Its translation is CASNKVAGFEAFF.

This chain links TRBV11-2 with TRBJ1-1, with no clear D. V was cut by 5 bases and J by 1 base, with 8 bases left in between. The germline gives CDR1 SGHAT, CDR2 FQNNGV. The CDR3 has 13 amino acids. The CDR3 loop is CASSTRRNTEAFF. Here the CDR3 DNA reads TGTGCCAGCAGCACACGGAGGAACACTGAAGCTTTCTTT. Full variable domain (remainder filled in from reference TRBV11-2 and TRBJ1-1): EAGVAQSPRYKIIEKRQSVAFWCNPISGHATLYWYQQILGQGPKLLIQFQNNGVVDDSQLPKDRFSAERLKGVDSTLKIQPAKLEDSAVYLCASSTRRNTEAFFGQGTRLTVV.

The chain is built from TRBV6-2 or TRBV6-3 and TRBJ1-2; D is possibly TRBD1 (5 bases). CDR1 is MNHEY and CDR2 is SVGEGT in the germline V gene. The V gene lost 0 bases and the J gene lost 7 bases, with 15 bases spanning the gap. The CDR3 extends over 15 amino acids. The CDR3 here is CASSYSAGPRPGYTF. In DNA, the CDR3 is TGTGCCAGCAGTTACTCGGCAGGGCCTCGGCCTGGCTACACCTTC.

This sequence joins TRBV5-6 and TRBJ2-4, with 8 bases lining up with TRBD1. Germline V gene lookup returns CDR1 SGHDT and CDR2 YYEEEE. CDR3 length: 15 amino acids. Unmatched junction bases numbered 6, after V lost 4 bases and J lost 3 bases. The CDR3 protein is CASSMGQAHKNIQYF. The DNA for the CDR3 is TGTGCCAGCAGCATGGGACAGGCCCACAAAAACATTCAGTACTTC.

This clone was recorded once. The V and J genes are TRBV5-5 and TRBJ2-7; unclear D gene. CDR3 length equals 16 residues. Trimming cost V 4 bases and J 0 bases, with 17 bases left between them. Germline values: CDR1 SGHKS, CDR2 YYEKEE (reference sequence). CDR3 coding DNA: TGTGCCAGCAGCCACGGCCCGCGCTCGTCCTCCTACGAGCAGTACTTC. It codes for CASSHGPRSSSYEQYF.

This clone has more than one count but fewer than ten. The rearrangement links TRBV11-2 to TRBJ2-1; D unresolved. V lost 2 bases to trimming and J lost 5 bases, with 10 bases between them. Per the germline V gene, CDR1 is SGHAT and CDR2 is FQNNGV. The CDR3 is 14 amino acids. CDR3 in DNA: TGTGCCAGCAGCTTAAATGTCCCAAACAATGAGCAGTTCTTC. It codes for CASSLNVPNNEQFF. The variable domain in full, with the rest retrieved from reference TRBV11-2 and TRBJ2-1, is EAGVAQSPRYKIIEKRQSVAFWCNPISGHATLYWYQQILGQGPKLLIQFQNNGVVDDSQLPKDRFSAERLKGVDSTLKIQPAKLEDSAVYLCASSLNVPNNEQFFGPGTRLTVL.

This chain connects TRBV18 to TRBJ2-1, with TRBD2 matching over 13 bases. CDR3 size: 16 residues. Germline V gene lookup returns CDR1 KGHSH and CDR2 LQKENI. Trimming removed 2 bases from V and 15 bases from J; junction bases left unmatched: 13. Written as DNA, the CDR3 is TGTGCCAGCTCACCAGATCCGGGACTAGCGGGAATGGTCAGGTTCTTC. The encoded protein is CASSPDPGLAGMVRFF.

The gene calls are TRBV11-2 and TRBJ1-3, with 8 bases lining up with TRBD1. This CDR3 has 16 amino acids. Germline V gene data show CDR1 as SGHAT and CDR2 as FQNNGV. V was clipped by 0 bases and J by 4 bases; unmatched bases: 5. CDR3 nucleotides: TGTGCCAGCAGCTTAGACATTACAGGGGGAGGAAACACCATATATTTT. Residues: CASSLDITGGGNTIYF.

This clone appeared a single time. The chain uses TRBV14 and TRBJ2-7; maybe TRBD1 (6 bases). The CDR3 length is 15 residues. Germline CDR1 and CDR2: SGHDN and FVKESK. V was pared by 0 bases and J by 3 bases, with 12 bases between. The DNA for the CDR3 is TGTGCCAGCAGCCAAGATATAGGACAGAGCTACGAGCAGTACTTC. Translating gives CASSQDIGQSYEQYF.

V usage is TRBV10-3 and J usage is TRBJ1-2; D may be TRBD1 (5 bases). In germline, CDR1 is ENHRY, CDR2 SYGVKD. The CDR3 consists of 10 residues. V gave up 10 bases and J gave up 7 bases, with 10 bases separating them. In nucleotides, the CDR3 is TGTGCCACTGGGACCTCTGGCTACACCTTC. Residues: CATGTSGYTF.

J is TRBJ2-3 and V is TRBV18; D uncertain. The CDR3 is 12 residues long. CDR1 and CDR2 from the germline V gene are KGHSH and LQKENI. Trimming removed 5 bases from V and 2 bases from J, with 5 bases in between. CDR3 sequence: CASSEVTDTQYF. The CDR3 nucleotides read TGTGCCAGCTCAGAAGTCACAGATACGCAGTATTTT.

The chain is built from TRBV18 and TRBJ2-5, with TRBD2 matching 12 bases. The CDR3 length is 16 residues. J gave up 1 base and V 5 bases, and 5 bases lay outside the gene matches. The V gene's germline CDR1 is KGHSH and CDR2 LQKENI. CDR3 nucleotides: TGTGCCAGCTCATCTTGGACTAGCGGGGCCCAAGAGACCCAGTACTTC. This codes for CASSSWTSGAQETQYF.

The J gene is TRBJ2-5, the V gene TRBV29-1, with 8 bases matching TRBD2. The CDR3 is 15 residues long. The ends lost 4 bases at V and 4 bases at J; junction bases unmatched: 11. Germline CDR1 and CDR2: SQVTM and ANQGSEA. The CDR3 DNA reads TGCAGCGTTGGGGGTTTGAGCGGGGGCCCAGAGACCCAGTACTTC. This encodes CSVGGLSGGPETQYF.

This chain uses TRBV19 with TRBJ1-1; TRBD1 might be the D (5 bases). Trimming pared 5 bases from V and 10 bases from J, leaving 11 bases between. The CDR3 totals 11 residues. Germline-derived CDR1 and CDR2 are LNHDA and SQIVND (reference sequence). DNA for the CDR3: TGTGCCAGTAGTGGCGGGGCTGGAGCTTTCTTT. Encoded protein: CASSGGAGAFF.

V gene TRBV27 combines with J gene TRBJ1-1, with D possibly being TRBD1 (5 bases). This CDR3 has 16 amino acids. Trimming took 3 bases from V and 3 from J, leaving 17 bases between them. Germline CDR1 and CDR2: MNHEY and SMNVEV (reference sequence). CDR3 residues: CASSFRRTISHTEAFF. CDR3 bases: TGTGCCAGCAGTTTCCGAAGGACAATTAGTCACACTGAAGCTTTCTTT.

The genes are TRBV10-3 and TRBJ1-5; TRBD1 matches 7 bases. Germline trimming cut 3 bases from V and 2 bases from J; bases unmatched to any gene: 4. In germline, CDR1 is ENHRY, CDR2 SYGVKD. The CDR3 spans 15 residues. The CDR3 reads CAISDPTGGNQPQHF. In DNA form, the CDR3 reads TGTGCCATCAGTGATCCCACAGGGGGCAATCAGCCCCAGCATTTT.

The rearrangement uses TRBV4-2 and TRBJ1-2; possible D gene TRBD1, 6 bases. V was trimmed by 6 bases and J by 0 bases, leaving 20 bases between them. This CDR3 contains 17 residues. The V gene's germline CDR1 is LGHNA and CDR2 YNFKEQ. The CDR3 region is CASSPDGRTEANYGYTF. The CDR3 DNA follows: TGTGCCAGCAGTCCTGATGGTCGGACAGAAGCTAACTATGGCTACACCTTC.

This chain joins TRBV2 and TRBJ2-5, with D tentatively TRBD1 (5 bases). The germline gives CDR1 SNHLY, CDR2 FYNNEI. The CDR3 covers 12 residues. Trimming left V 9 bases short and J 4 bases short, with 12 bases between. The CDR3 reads CASHRSGETQYF. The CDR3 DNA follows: TGTGCCAGTCACAGGAGTGGAGAGACCCAGTACTTC.

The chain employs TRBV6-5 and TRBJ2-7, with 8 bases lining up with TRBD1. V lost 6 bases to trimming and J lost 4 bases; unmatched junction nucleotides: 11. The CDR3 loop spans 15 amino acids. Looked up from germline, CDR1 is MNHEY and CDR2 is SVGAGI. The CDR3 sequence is CASSLSGTGRYEQYF. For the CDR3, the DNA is TGTGCCAGCAGCCTTTCCGGGACAGGTAGATACGAGCAGTACTTC.

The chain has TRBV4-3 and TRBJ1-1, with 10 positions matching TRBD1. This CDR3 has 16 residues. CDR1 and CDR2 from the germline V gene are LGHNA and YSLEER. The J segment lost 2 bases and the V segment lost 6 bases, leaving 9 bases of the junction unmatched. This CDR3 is CASRSDRGPFNTEAFF. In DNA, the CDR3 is TGCGCCAGCAGATCAGACAGGGGGCCGTTCAACACTGAAGCTTTCTTT.